Following are 20 T cell receptor beta chains from one sample sequenced in a study of cytomegalovirus exposure and HLA in healthy donors. The PCR was carried out with 60 Vbeta primers and 13 Jbeta primers. The method was immunoSEQ multiplex PCR; TCRdb's version includes in-frame clones alone and lacks a portion of them. This sample carries 75,000 to 90,000 clones, with 1.4% to 1.5% going to the ten biggest clones. The source material was PBMCs. These receptors all come from a woman aged 55-69 years in good health and CMV-seronegative.

V usage is TRBV9 and J usage is TRBJ1-1; D might be TRBD1 (6 bases). The V end lost 3 bases, the J end lost 1 base, and 13 bases lay between the germline ends. Germline loops: CDR1 SGDLS, CDR2 YYNGEE. The CDR3 is 15 residues long. The CDR3 is CASSASTGPNTEAFF. In DNA, the CDR3 is TGTGCCAGCAGCGCGTCTACAGGGCCGAACACTGAAGCTTTCTTT.

As regards this clone: Sequence at one end of the junction differs from germline and may be a read error. The genes are TRBV2 and TRBJ1-1; TRBD1 matches at 7 bases. The CDR3 is 13 amino acids. In germline, CDR1 is SNHLY, CDR2 FYNNEI. CDR3 bases: TGTGCCAGCAGTGCCGATTACAGGGGCGAGGTCCTTTTT. Translated: CASSADYRGEVLF.

The gene calls are TRBV27 and TRBJ1-2, with TRBD1 matching 8 bases. J gave up 3 bases and V 5 bases, and 5 bases lay outside the gene matches. The length of the CDR3 is 14 residues. CDR1 and CDR2 (germline): MNHEY, SMNVEV (reference sequence). The CDR3 bases are TGTGCCAGCAGTACGGGACAGGATGACTATGGCTACACCTTC. This sequence encodes CASSTGQDDYGYTF.

The V call is TRBV19, the J call TRBJ2-5; TRBD1 matches at 8 bases. This CDR3 region has 15 residues. The V gene's germline CDR1 is LNHDA and CDR2 SQIVND (reference sequence). Trimming removed 6 bases from V and 9 bases from J; junction bases left unmatched: 15. The CDR3, as DNA: TGTGCCAGTAGAAGCGCGACAGGGGCCCTAGTCCCCCAGTACTTC. Protein product: CASRSATGALVPQYF.

The chain carries TRBV7-2 and TRBJ2-1, with D uncertain. The germline CDR1 and CDR2 sequences are SGHTA and FQGNSA. The CDR3 is made up of 14 amino acids. The V end was cut by 2 bases, the J end by 5 bases, with 10 bases between. CDR3 residues: CASSLWANDNEQFF. CDR3 in DNA: TGTGCCAGCAGCTTATGGGCTAATGACAATGAGCAGTTCTTC.

V and J are TRBV6-5 and TRBJ2-7, with a tentative D call TRBD2 (6 bases). This CDR3 region has 15 residues. Per germline, CDR1 MNHEY and CDR2 SVGAGI. V shed 2 bases and J shed 0 bases, with 11 bases lying between them. The CDR3 reads CASSYGAGTSYEQYF. As DNA, the CDR3 is TGTGCCAGCAGTTACGGCGCGGGGACCTCCTACGAGCAGTACTTC.

The chain couples TRBV27 to TRBJ2-2; 9 positions match TRBD1. CDR1 and CDR2 (germline): MNHEY, SMNVEV (reference sequence). Trimming took 2 bases from V and 5 from J; bases not matched to a gene: 6. The CDR3 consists of 16 residues. The CDR3 coding sequence is TGTGCCAGCAGTTTAACCACGACAGGGGGAACCGGGGAGCTGTTTTTT. Translated, it gives CASSLTTTGGTGELFF.

This sequence joins TRBV25-1 and TRBJ1-2; 7 nucleotides line up with TRBD1. Germline lookup yields CDR1 MGHDK and CDR2 SYGVNS. This CDR3 contains 16 residues. The V and J ends lost 4 bases and 0 bases, in that order; junction bases with no gene match: 8. CDR3 sequence: CASSGNPGTANYGYTF. Written as DNA, the CDR3 is TGTGCCAGCAGTGGGAACCCCGGGACAGCTAACTATGGCTACACCTTC.

The chain couples TRBV6-5 to TRBJ2-5; possible D gene TRBD1, 7 bases. Germline assignment: CDR1 MNHEY and CDR2 SVGAGI. CDR3 length: 12 residues. V was clipped by 7 bases and J by 7 bases, with 13 bases between them. The CDR3 is CASMQGGGTQYF. The CDR3 DNA is TGTGCCAGCATGCAGGGGGGAGGGACCCAGTACTTC.

The CDR3 region is CASSPLGGGYEQYF. In DNA form, the CDR3 reads TGTGCCAGCAGCCCCCTCGGGGGGGGCTACGAGCAGTACTTC. The genes are TRBV7-6 and TRBJ2-7; 8 bases line up with TRBD2. The CDR3 extends over 14 amino acids. Germline CDR1 and CDR2: SGHVS and FNYEAQ. The trim removed 5 bases at V and 3 bases at J, leaving 6 bases unmatched.

The rearrangement joins TRBV19 to TRBJ2-2; TRBD1 might be the D (7 bases). V was pared by 9 bases and J by 0 bases, with 8 bases between. Germline V lookup: CDR1 LNHDA, CDR2 SQIVND (reference sequence). The CDR3 is 13 amino acids. The CDR3 loop reads CASRGANTGELFF. The CDR3, as DNA: TGTGCCAGCAGGGGGGCGAACACCGGGGAGCTGTTTTTT.

The chain uses TRBV19 and TRBJ2-5; tentatively, D is TRBD1 (5 bases). Between the trimmed V and J ends, which lost 6 bases and 4 bases, there was a span of 18 bases. Germline CDR1 reads LNHDA; CDR2 reads SQIVND (reference sequence). This CDR3 region has 15 residues. The CDR3 sequence is CASSKIKGDIETQYF. The CDR3 coding sequence is TGTGCCAGTAGCAAAATAAAAGGGGATATAGAGACCCAGTACTTC.

This chain links TRBV20-1 with TRBJ2-3, with D unclear. The CDR3 covers 11 residues. V was cut by 2 bases and J by 2 bases, with 2 bases left in between. The germline V gene encodes CDR1 DFQATT and CDR2 SNEGSKA (reference sequence). The CDR3 DNA reads TGCAGTGCTAGACTCACAGATACGCAGTATTTT. It encodes CSARLTDTQYF.

The V and J genes are TRBV29-1 and TRBJ2-1, with 8 bases lining up with TRBD1. After removal of 7 bases from V and 3 bases from J, the junction contained 5 bases not matched to a gene. Germline V gene sequence: CDR1 SQVTM, CDR2 ANQGSEA. CDR3 length equals 13 residues. In nucleotides, the CDR3 is TGCAGCGCCACAGGGGGAAGCTACAATGAGCAGTTCTTC. It yields the protein CSATGGSYNEQFF.

CDR3 residues: CASSGGSYYYGYTF. The DNA for the CDR3 is TGTGCCAGCAGTGGTGGCAGTTATTACTATGGCTACACCTTC. V usage is TRBV6-1 and J usage is TRBJ1-2; D uncertain. V was pared by 4 bases and J by 3 bases, with 12 bases between. There are 14 residues in the CDR3. Germline CDR1 and CDR2: MNHNS and SASEGT.

The V and J genes are TRBV20-1 and TRBJ1-1, with D possibly being TRBD1 (5 bases). The CDR3 consists of 11 residues. The ends were cut back, 2 bases at V and 11 bases at J, with 12 bases in the middle. Looked up from germline, CDR1 is DFQATT and CDR2 is SNEGSKA (reference sequence). CDR3 DNA: TGCAGTGCTAGAACCGGGACTGGTGCTTTCTTT. Its translation: CSARTGTGAFF.

The chain is built from TRBV29-1 and TRBJ2-7; 13 bases match TRBD2. The CDR3 sequence is 14 residues long. The trim removed 4 bases at V and 2 bases at J, leaving 2 bases unmatched. CDR1 is SQVTM and CDR2 is ANQGSEA in the germline V gene. The CDR3 region has the DNA TGCAGCGTTGGAGGGACTAGCGGGACCTACGAGCAGTACTTC. The encoded protein is CSVGGTSGTYEQYF.

The chain carries TRBV27 and TRBJ2-7; 7 bases match TRBD1. This CDR3 region has 17 residues. V trimming: 6 bases; J trimming: 2 bases; junction bases outside the gene matches: 16. CDR1 is MNHEY, CDR2 SMNVEV, per germline (reference sequence). CDR3: CASRIGTEELNTYEQYF. CDR3 in DNA: TGTGCCAGCAGGATAGGGACAGAAGAACTAAATACCTACGAGCAGTACTTC.

DNA of the CDR3: TGTGCCTGGAGTAGGCCCGGGAGGTGGAATCAGCCCCAGCATTTT. It codes for CAWSRPGRWNQPQHF. The chain joins TRBV30 to TRBJ1-5, with D unresolved. Germline-derived CDR1 and CDR2 are GTSNPN and SVGIG (reference sequence). This CDR3 spans 15 amino acids. Trimming took 2 bases from V and 4 from J, leaving 15 bases between them.

On this clone: Other DNA sequences from this sample encode an identical CDR3 as well. The chain employs TRBV2 and TRBJ1-5; tentatively, D is TRBD1 (6 bases). The CDR3 is made up of 14 amino acids. Between the trimmed V and J ends, which lost 5 bases and 1 base, there was a span of 9 bases. The germline V gene encodes CDR1 SNHLY and CDR2 FYNNEI. The CDR3 coding sequence is TGTGCCAGCAGTCCCCAGGGGAGCAATCAGCCCCAGCATTTT. Its protein product is CASSPQGSNQPQHF. Together with reference TRBV2 and TRBJ1-5, the CDR3 gives the full variable domain: EPEVTQTPSHQVTQMGQEVILRCVPISNHLYFYWYRQILGQKVEFLVSFYNNEISEKSEIFDDQFSVERPDGSNFTLKIRSTKLEDSAMYFCASSPQGSNQPQHFGDGTRLSIL.